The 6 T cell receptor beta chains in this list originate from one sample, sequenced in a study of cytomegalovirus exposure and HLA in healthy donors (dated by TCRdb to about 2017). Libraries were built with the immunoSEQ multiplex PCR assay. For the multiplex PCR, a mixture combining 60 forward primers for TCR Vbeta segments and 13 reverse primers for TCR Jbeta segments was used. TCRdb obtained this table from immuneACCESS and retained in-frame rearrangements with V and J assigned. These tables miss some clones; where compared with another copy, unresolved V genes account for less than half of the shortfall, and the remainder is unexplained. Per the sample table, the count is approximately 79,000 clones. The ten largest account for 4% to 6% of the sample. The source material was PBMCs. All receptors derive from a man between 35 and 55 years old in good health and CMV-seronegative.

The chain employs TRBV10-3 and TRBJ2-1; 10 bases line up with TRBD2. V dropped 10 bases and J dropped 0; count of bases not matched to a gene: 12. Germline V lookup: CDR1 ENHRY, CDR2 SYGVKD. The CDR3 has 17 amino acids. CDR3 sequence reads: CASSTLAGENSYNEQFF. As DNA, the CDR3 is TGTGCCAGCTCGACGCTAGCGGGGGAAAACTCCTACAATGAGCAGTTCTTC.

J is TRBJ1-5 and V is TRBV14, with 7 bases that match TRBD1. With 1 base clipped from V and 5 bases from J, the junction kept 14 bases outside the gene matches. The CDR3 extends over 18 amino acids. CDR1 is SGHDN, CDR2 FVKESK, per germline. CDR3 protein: CASSQADRALGDYQPQHF. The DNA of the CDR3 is TGTGCCAGCAGCCAAGCTGACAGGGCTTTGGGTGATTATCAGCCCCAGCATTTT.

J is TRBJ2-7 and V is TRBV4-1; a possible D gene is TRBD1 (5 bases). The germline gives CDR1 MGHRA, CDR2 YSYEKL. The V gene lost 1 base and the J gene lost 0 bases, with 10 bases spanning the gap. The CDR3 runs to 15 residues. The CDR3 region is CASSQGQGPSYEQYF. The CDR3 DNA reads TGCGCCAGCAGCCAAGGGCAGGGCCCCTCCTACGAGCAGTACTTC.

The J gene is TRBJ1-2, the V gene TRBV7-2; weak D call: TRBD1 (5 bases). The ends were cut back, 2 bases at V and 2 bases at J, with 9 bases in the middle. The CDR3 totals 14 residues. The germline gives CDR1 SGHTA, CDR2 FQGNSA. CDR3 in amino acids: CASSLMAGNYGYTF. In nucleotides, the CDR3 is TGTGCCAGCAGCTTAATGGCAGGGAACTATGGCTACACCTTC.

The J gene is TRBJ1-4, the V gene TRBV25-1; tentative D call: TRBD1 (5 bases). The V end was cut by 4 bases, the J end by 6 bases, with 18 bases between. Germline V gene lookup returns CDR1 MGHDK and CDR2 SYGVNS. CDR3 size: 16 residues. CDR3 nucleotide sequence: TGTGCCAGCAGTGGGAGGGGAGGCAGGCGGTATGAAAAACTGTTTTTT. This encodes CASSGRGGRRYEKLFF. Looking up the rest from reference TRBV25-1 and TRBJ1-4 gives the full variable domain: EADIYQTPRYLVIGTGKKITLECSQTMGHDKMYWYQQDPGMELHLIHYSYGVNSTEKGDLSSESTVSRIRTEHFPLTLESARPSHTSQYLCASSGRGGRRYEKLFFGSGTQLSVL.

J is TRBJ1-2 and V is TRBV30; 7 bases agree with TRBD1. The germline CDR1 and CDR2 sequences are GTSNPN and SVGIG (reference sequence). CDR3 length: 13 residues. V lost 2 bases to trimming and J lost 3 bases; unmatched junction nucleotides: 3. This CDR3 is CAWSTGAYYGYTF. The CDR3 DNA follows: TGTGCCTGGAGTACAGGGGCGTACTATGGCTACACCTTC.